This T cell receptor beta chain was sequenced in a study of T-cell memory formation after mild COVID-19. Each CDR3 protein gets one entry after TCRdb re-called the 5' RACE reads with MiXCR. The top ten hold approximately 3.3% of the sample, which has some 160,000 distinct CDR3 sequences, 10% to 15% seen once. This clonotype was seen only a few times. The ends lost 0 bases at V and 3 bases at J; junction bases unmatched: 8. This CDR3 is 16 amino acids long. Germline V gene lookup returns CDR1 SGDLS and CDR2 YYNGEE. Sample: PBMCs or a T cell subset sorted from them (not recorded which). The chain recombines TRBV9 with TRBJ2-7; 8 positions match TRBD1. The origin of this receptor is a man between 18 and 29 years old who had mild COVID-19 (a few samples of this study predate the infection). Cell type and time point are not known. CDR3 coding DNA: TGTGCCAGCAGCGTAGGGGGTATGGGACAGGTCTACGAGCAGTACTTC. Its translation: CASSVGGMGQVYEQYF.